A selection of T cell receptor beta chains follows, all from one sample in a study of shared clonotypes between healthy human individuals. Sequencing was performed with immunoSEQ multiplex PCR; in TCRdb, only in-frame clones are kept and a portion is missing. The sample holds 1.4 million to 1.5 million clones, roughly 96% seen once. Source material: naive CD4+ T cells sorted from blood. These receptors were obtained from a man aged 25-45 years in good health. The CDR3 runs from the conserved cysteine through the conserved F or W. D genes are given only for firm matches. Clone size is not always given. Where it is, it says once, few, many or a class for expanded clones.

>TRBJ2-7|-|TRBV7-3|-
TGTGCCAGCAGCTTTCAGGGGTCCTACGAGCAGTACTTC
CASSFQGSYEQYF
>TRBJ2-2|-|TRBV7-9|-
TGTGCCAGCAGCTTAGTTCGGACCGGGGAGCTGTTTTTT
CASSLVRTGELFF
>TRBJ1-4|-|TRBV7-2|-
TGTGCCAGCAGCAGAGATGGTAATGAAAAACTGTTTTTT
CASSRDGNEKLFF
>TRBJ2-7|TRBD2|TRBV4-3|-
TGCGCCAGCAGCCAGTCCCTAGCGGGAACCCACGAGCAGTACTTC
CASSQSLAGTHEQYF
>TRBJ2-3|TRBD1|TRBV19|-
TGTGCCAGGAGTCACAGGGGGGCAGATACGCAGTATTTT
CARSHRGADTQYF
>TRBJ1-5|-|TRBV7-8|-
TGTGCCAGCAGTCCCAGGCCGGGGGGCGAGGGTCAGCCCCAGCATTTT
CASSPRPGGEGQPQHF
>TRBJ2-1|TRBD2|TRBV28|-
TGTGCCAGCAGTTTACGTTGGACTAGCGGGAGTCGTTACAATGAGCAGTTCTTC
CASSLRWTSGSRYNEQFF
>TRBJ1-4|TRBD1|TRBV28|-
TGTGCCAGTCATCCGGGACAGGTGAAAGAAAAACTGTTTTTT
CASHPGQVKEKLFF
>TRBJ2-1|-|TRBV7-9|-
TGTGCCAGCAGCTTACGAGGGGGACCCTACAATGAGCAGTTCTTC
CASSLRGGPYNEQFF
>TRBJ2-5|TRBD1|TRBV6-5|-
TGTGCCAGCAGTTCCGGGACAGGGGTCCGAGAGACCCAGTACTTC
CASSSGTGVRETQYF
>TRBJ1-5|-|TRBV2|once
TGTGCCAGCAGTGAAGGGCTCTCGGGAGTGTCCCAGCATTTT
CASSEGLSGVSQHF
>TRBJ1-5|-|TRBV6-5|-
TGTGCCAGCACGGGGGGGCGCAATCAGCCCCAGCATTTT
CASTGGRNQPQHF
>TRBJ2-5|TRBD1|TRBV27|-
TGTGCCAGCAGTTTCTTCGGACAGGATCAAGAGACCCAGTACTTC
CASSFFGQDQETQYF
>TRBJ1-2|-|TRBV2|-
TGTGCCAGCAGTGAGCAGTATAACTATGGCTACACCTTC
CASSEQYNYGYTF
>TRBJ2-3|-|TRBV29-1|-
TGCAGCGTCGACTCAGGGGGCACAGATACGCAGTATTTT
CSVDSGGTDTQYF
>TRBJ2-3|TRBD2|TRBV10-1|-
TGCGCCAGCAGTGTGGGGGGGTTTGTGGGAGACGCAGATACGCAGTATTTT
CASSVGGFVGDADTQYF
>TRBJ2-1|-|TRBV29-1|-
TGCAGCGTTGGTGGCAGGGTATACAATGAGCAGTTCTTC
CSVGGRVYNEQFF
>TRBJ2-2|TRBD2|TRBV27|once
TGTGCCAGCAGTCTCTCGGGACTAGCGGGCTCAAACACCGGGGAGCTGTTTTTT
CASSLSGLAGSNTGELFF
>TRBJ2-2|-|TRBV18|few
TGTGCCAGCTCACCCCCCGGGGAGCTGTTTTTT
CASSPPGELFF
>TRBJ1-1|TRBD1|TRBV7-9|-
TGTGCCAGCAGCCCCCTAGGTGGACAGGGGAGGGAAGCTTTCTTT
CASSPLGGQGREAFF
>TRBJ1-1|-|TRBV6-6|few
TGTGCCAGCAGTTACCAGAACACTGAAGCTTTCTTT
CASSYQNTEAFF
>TRBJ1-1|-|TRBV29-1|-
TGCAGCTCAGGGACGGGCATACACACTGAAGCTTTCTTT
CSSGTGIHTEAFF
>TRBJ1-4|-|TRBV6-1|-
TGTGCCAGCAGCGTTTCCGGGACTGCGGGTGAAAAACTGTTTTTT
CASSVSGTAGEKLFF
>TRBJ2-1|TRBD2|TRBV28|-
TGTGCCAGCAGTTCTCACCTAGCGGGAGGGCTCAATGAGCAGTTCTTC
CASSSHLAGGLNEQFF
>TRBJ2-2|TRBD2|TRBV2|-
TGTGCCAGCAGGATAAAACGCGGGGAGGGCTTTTCTAGTGCCGGGGAGCTGTTTTTT
CASRIKRGEGFSSAGELFF
>TRBJ2-7|TRBD1|TRBV7-2|-
TGTGCCAGCAGCTTATGGGACAGCTCCTACGAGCAGTACTTC
CASSLWDSSYEQYF
>TRBJ2-3|-|TRBV5-1|-
TGCGCCAGCACAGAGCAGGGGTCCACAGATACGCAGTATTTT
CASTEQGSTDTQYF
>TRBJ2-7|-|TRBV10-3|-
TGTGCCATCAGTGGTGGACAGTACGAGCAGTACTTC
CAISGGQYEQYF
>TRBJ1-5|-|TRBV28|-
TGTGCCAGTACGGGGCAGGGATCCGATCAGCCCCAGCATTTT
CASTGQGSDQPQHF
>TRBJ2-7|-|TRBV29-1|-
TGCAGCGTTGTTGGGACAGCGAACCGGGAGGAGCAGTACTTC
CSVVGTANREEQYF
>TRBJ2-7|TRBD1|TRBV27|-
TGTGCCAGCAGATTATTGGGGGACAGCTCCTACGAGCAGTACTTC
CASRLLGDSSYEQYF
>TRBJ1-3|-|TRBV9|-
TGTGCCAGCAGCTCAAGATCTGGAAACACCATATATTTT
CASSSRSGNTIYF
>TRBJ2-7|-|TRBV5-5|-
TGTGCCAGCAGCTTAAGGATCCGAACCCACGAGCAGTACTTC
CASSLRIRTHEQYF
>TRBJ2-7|-|TRBV29-1|-
TGCAGCGTCCTGAGAGGGGGTGACGAGCAGTACTTC
CSVLRGGDEQYF
>TRBJ2-6|-|TRBV11-2|-
TGTGCCAGCAGCTCGCTCGGCGGGCCCCGGGCCAACGTCCTGACTTTC
CASSSLGGPRANVLTF
>TRBJ2-4|-|TRBV29-1|-
TGCAGCGTGTTACAGGGTCGAGACATTCAGTACTTC
CSVLQGRDIQYF
>TRBJ2-1|-|TRBV7-2|-
TGTGCCAGCAGCTTAGATTTGTGGGATGAGCAGTTCTTC
CASSLDLWDEQFF
>TRBJ2-6|-|TRBV5-1|-
TGCGCCAGCAGCTTGGAGCTGACTGGGGCCAACGTCCTGACTTTC
CASSLELTGANVLTF
>TRBJ2-5|TRBD2|TRBV7-6|once
TGTGCCAGCAGCTCCCCAGGGCTAGCGGAAATAGAGACCCAGTACTTC
CASSSPGLAEIETQYF
>TRBJ1-4|TRBD1|TRBV2|-
TGTGCCACCTGGGACCGTTCTATCCGAGACGGGACAGGGAACGAAAAACTGTTTTTT
CATWDRSIRDGTGNEKLFF
>TRBJ2-7|TRBD2|TRBV28|-
TGTGCCAGCAGTCCCGGGACTAACTACGAGCAGTACTTC
CASSPGTNYEQYF
>TRBJ2-3|-|TRBV14|once
TGTGCCAGCAGCCAGCTGGGGTTCACAGATACGCAGTATTTT
CASSQLGFTDTQYF
>TRBJ2-1|TRBD1|TRBV30|-
TGTGCCTGGAGCTCTTGGGACAGCTCCTACAATGAGCAGTTCTTC
CAWSSWDSSYNEQFF
>TRBJ1-1|-|TRBV11-2|-
TGTGCCAGCAGCTTACAAAGGGTCGGGAGTGAAGCTTTCTTT
CASSLQRVGSEAFF